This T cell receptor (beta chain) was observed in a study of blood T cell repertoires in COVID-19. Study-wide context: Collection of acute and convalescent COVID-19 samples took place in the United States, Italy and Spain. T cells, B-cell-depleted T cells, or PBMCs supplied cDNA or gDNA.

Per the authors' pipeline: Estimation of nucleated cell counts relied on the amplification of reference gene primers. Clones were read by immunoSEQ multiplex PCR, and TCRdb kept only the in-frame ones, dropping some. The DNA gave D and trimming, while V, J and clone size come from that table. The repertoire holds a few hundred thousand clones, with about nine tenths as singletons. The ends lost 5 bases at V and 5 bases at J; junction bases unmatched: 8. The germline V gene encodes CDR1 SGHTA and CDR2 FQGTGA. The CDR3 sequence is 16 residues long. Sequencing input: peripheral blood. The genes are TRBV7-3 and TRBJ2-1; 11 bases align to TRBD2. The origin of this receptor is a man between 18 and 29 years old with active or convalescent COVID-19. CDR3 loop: CASSAAGTSGDNEQFF. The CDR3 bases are TGTGCCAGCAGCGCTGCAGGGACTAGCGGAGACAATGAGCAGTTCTTC.